This T cell receptor beta chain was obtained from a study of T cell changes during pregnancy in multiple sclerosis. Sequencing used immunoSEQ multiplex PCR; TCRdb keeps in-frame clones, though not all of them. This table has 35,000 to 45,000 clones, roughly 87% appearing once. Trimming cost V 3 bases and J 5 bases, with 16 bases left between them. The germline V gene has CDR1 SGHAT and CDR2 FQNNGV. The CDR3 extends over 15 amino acids. The chain links TRBV11-2 to TRBJ2-5, with a weak D call TRBD2 (6 bases). This clonotype originated in a female donor with multiple sclerosis, enrolled in a pregnancy study. The sample consisted of CD4+ T cells from peripheral blood mononuclear cells, taken after pregnancy. The CDR3 DNA follows: TGTGCCAGCAGCTTGTGGAGGGGCGCCGGGGAGACCCAGTACTTC. As protein: CASSLWRGAGETQYF. The variable domain in full, completed from reference TRBV11-2 and TRBJ2-5, reads EAGVAQSPRYKIIEKRQSVAFWCNPISGHATLYWYQQILGQGPKLLIQFQNNGVVDDSQLPKDRFSAERLKGVDSTLKIQPAKLEDSAVYLCASSLWRGAGETQYFGPGTRLLVL.